This paragraph covers one TCR beta chain sequence. The antigen is unknown. CDR3 length: 13 residues. Germline assignment: CDR1 LNHDA and CDR2 SQIVND (reference sequence). Trimming left V 3 bases short and J 4 bases short, with 7 bases between. This entry is derived from a study of OX40 agonist ivuxolimab in advanced cancers. Study-level background: The patients received ivuxolimab by intravenous route every 2 weeks at 0.01 to 10 mg/kg. Dose-escalation subjects each had hepatocellular carcinoma, melanoma, renal cell or head and neck cancer.

Assay used: immunoSEQ multiplex PCR; TCRdb lists only in-frame clones, some missing. The profile shows tens of thousands of clones, about 90% of them singletons. Study conclusions and caveats: Relatively little clonal expansion, among the lowest observed, appeared in partial responders at 0.1-3.0 mg/kg.

The rearrangement links TRBV19 to TRBJ2-1; D gene unclear. This material consisted of CD4+ or CD8+ T cells sorted from blood, taken in a trial of the OX40 agonist ivuxolimab. The TCR originated in an adult with an advanced solid tumor such as melanoma, head and neck, liver or kidney cancer. The CDR3 is CASSIVLYNEQFF. CDR3 DNA sequence: TGTGCCAGTAGTATCGTGTTATACAATGAGCAGTTCTTC.